The T cell receptor (beta chain) under discussion was sequenced for a study of control samples from healthy donors and cancer patients. TCRdb keeps only in-frame clones here, not all; method: immunoSEQ multiplex PCR. The sample lists 90,000 to 100,000 clones, over 60% occurring once. CDR3 length: 14 amino acids. CDR1 and CDR2 (germline): SNHLY, FYNNEI. Trimming pared 4 bases from V and 7 bases from J, leaving 16 bases between. What was sequenced was blood. The rearrangement uses TRBV2 and TRBJ1-2; D unclear. This clonotype originated in a woman aged 25 to 39 in good health. The CDR3 DNA is TGTGCCAGCAGTGGTCAGCCTTTTGAGCGTGGCTACACCTTC. Translating gives CASSGQPFERGYTF.